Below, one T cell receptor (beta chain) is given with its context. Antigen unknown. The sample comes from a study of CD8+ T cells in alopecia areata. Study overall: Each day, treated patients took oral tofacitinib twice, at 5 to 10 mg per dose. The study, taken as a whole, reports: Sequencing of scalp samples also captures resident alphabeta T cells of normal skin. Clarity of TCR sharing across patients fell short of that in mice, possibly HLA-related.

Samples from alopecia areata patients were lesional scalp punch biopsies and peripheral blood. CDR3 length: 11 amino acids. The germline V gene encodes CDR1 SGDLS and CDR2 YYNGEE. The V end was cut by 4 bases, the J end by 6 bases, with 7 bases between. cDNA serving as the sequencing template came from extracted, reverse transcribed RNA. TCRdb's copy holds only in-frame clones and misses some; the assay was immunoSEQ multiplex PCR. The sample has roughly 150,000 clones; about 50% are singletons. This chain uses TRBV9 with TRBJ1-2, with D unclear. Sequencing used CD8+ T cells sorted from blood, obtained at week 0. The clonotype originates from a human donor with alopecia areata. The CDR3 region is CASSSRNGYTF. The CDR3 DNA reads TGTGCCAGCAGCTCTCGAAATGGCTACACCTTC.